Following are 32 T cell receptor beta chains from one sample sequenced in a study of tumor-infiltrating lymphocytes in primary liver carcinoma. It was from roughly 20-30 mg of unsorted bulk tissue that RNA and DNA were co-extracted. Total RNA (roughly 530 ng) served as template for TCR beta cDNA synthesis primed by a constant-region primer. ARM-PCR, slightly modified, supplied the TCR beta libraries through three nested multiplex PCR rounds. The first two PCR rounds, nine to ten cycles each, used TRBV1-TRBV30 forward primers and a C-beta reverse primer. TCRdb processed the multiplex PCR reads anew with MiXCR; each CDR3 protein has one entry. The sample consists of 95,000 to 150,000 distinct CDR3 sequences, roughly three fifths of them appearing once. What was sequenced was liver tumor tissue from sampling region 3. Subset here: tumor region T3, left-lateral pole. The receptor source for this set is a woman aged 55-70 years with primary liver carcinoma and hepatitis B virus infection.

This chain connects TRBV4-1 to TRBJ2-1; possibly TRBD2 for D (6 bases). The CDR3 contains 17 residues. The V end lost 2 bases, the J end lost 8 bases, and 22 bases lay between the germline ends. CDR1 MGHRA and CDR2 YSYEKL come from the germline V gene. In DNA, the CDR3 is TGCGCCAGCAGCCAAACAACTATTAGCGGAGATTACGATGAGCAGTTCTTC. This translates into CASSQTTISGDYDEQFF.

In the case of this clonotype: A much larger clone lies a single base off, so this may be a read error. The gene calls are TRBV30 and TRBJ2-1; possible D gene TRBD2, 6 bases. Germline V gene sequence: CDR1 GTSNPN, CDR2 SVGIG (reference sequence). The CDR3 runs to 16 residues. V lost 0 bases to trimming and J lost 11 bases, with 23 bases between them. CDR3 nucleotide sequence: TGTGCCTGGAGTGTAGAAGGTGGCGGGGTTATAAATAAGCAGTTCTTC. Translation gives CAWSVEGGGVINKQFF.

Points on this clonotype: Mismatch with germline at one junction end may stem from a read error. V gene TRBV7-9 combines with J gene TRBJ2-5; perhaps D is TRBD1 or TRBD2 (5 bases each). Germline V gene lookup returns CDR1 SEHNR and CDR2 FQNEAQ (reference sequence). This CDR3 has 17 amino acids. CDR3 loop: CASSLTGRPTLGETQYF. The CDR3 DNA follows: TGTGCCAGCAGCTTAACGGGCCGCCCTACCCTGGGGGAGACCCAATACTTC.

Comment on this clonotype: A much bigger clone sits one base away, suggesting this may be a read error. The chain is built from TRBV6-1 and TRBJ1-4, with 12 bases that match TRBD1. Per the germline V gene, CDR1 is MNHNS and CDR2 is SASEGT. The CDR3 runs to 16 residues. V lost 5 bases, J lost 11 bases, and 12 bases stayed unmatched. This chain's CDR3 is CASSRDRGRDMEKLFF. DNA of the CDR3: TGTGCCAGCAGTAGGGACAGGGGGCGCGATATGGAGAAACTGTTTTTT.

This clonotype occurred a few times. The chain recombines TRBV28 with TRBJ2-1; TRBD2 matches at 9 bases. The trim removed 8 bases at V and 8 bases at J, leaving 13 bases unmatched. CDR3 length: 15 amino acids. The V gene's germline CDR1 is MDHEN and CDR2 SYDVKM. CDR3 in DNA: TGTGCCAGCCTCTCTCTTAGCGGGAGCCACTATGAGCAGTTCTTC. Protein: CASLSLSGSHYEQFF. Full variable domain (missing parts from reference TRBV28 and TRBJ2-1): DVKVTQSSRYLVKRTGEKVFLECVQDMDHENMFWYRQDPGLGLRLIYFSYDVKMKEKGDIPEGYSVSREKKERFSLILESASTNQTSMYLCASLSLSGSHYEQFFGPGTRLTVL.

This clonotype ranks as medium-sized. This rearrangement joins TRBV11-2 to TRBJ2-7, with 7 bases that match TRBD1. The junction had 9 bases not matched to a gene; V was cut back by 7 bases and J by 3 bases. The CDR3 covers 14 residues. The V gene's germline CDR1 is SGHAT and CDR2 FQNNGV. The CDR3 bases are TGTGCCAGCACCCAACAGGGGACCATCTACGAGCAGTACTTC. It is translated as CASTQQGTIYEQYF. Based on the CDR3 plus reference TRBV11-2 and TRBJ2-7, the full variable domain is EAGVAQSPRYKIIEKRQSVAFWCNPISGHATLYWYQQILGQGPKLLIQFQNNGVVDDSQLPKDRFSAERLKGVDSTLKIQPAKLEDSAVYLCASTQQGTIYEQYFGPGTRLTVT.

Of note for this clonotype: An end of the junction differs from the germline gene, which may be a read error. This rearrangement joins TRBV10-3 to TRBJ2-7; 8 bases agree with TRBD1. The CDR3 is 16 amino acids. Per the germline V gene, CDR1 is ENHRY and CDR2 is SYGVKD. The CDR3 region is CAISNGTGGTTYEQYF. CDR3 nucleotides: TGTGCCATCAGTAATGGGACAGGTGGCACGACCTACGAGCAGTATTTC.

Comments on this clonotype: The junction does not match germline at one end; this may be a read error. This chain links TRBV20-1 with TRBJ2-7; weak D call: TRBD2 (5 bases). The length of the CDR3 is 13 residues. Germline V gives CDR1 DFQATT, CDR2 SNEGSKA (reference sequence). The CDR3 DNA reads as TGCAGTGCTCGGGATTTTAGCTCCCACGAGCAGTACTTC. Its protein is CSARDFSSHEQYF.

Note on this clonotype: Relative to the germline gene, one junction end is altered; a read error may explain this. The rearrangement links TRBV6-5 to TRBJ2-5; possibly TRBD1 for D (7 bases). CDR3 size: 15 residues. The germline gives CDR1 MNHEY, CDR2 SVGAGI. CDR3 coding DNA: TGTGTCAGCAGATACTCCAGGGGGATAGCGGCGACCCAGTACTTC. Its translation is CVSRYSRGIAATQYF.

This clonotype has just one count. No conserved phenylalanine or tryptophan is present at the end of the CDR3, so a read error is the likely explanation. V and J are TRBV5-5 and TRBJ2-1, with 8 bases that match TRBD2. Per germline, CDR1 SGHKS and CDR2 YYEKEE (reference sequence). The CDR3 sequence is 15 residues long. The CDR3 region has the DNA TGTGCCAGCAGCCCGAGCGGGAGTTGGGTCAATCAGCAGTTCCTC. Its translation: CASSPSGSWVNQQFL.

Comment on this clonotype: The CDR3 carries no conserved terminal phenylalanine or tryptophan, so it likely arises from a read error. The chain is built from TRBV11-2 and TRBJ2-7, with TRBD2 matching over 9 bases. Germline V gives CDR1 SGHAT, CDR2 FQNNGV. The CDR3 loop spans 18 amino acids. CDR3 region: CATSVQGEASGITYVQYL. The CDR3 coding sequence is TGTGCCACCAGCGTGCAGGGTGAGGCTAGCGGGATTACGTACGTGCAGTACCTC.

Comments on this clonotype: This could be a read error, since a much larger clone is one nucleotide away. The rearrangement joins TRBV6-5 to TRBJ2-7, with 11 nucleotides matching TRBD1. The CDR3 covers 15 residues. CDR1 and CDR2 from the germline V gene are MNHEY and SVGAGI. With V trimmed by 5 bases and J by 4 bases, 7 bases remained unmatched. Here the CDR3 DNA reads TGTGCCAGCAGTGCGCCGGGACAGGGGGATTACGAGCAGTACGTC. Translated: CASSAPGQGDYEQYV.

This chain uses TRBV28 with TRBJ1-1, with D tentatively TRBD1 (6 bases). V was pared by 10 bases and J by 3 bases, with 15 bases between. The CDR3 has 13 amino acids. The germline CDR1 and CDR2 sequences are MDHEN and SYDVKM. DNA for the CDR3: TGTGCCACCTTAGAACAGGGTCACACTGAAGCTTTCTTT. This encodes CATLEQGHTEAFF.

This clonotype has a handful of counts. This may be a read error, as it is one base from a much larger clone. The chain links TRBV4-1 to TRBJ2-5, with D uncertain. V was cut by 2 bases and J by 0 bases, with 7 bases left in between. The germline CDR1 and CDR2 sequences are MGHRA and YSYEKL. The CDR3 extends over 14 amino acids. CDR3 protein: CASSQTLDQETQYF. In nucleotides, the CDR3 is TGCGCCAGCAGCCAAACTCTGGACCAAGAGACCCAGTACTTC.

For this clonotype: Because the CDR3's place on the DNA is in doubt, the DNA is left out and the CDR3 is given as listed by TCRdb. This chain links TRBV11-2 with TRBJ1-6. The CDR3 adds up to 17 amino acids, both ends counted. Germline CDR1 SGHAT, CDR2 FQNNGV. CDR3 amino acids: CASSFAGGSSYNLPLQF.

CDR3 in amino acids: CASNQGPLSPQHF. CDR3 sequence (DNA): TGTGCCAGCAACCAAGGCCCCCTTTCGCCCCAGCATTTT. The V call is TRBV6-6, the J call TRBJ1-5; no firm D call. Germline V gene lookup returns CDR1 MNHNY and CDR2 SVGAGI (reference sequence). V shed 7 bases and J shed 9 bases, with 16 bases lying between them. The length of the CDR3 is 13 residues.

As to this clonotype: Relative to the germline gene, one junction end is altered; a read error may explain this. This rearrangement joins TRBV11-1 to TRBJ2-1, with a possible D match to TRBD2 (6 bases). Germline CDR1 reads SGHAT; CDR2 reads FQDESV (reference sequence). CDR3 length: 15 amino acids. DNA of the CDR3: TGTACCAGCAGCTTACCCAGGACTATTTACAATGAGCAGTTCTTC. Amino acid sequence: CTSSLPRTIYNEQFF.

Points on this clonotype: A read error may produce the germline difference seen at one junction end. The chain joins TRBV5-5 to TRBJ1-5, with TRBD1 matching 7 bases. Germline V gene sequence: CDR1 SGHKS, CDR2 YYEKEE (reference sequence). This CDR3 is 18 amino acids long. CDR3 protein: CASSPRAGQAITNQPKHF. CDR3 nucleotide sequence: TGCGCCAGCAGCCCTCGTGCCGGACAGGCGATTACCAATCAGCCCAAGCATTTT.

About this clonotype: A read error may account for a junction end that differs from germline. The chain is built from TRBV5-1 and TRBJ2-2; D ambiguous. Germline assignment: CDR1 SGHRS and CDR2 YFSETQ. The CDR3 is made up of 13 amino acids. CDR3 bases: TGCGCCAACAGCAGTTGGGTAATCGGGGAGCTGTTTTTT. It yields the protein CANSSWVIGELFF.

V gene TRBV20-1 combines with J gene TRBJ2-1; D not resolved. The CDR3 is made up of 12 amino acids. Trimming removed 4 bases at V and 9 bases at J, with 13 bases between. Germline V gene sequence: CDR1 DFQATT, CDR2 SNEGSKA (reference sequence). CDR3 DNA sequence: TGCAGTGCTATAGATGAAGTCAGTGAGCAGTTCTTC. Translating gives CSAIDEVSEQFF.

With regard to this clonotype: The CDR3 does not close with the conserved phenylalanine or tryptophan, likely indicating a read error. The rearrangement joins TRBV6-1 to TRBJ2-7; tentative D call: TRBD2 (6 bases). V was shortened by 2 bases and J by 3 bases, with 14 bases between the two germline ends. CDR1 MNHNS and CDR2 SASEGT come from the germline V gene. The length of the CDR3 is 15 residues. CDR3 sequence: CASSEQAGTFYEQYI. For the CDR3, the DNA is TGTGCCAGCAGTGAACAAGCGGGTACATTCTACGAGCAGTACATC.

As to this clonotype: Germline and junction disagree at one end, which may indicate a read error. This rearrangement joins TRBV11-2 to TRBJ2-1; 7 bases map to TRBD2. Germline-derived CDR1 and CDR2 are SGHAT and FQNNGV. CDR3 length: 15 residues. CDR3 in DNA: TGTGCCATCAGCTTGGGGCGGGAGCCTGACCGGGAGCAGTTCTTC. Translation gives CAISLGREPDREQFF.

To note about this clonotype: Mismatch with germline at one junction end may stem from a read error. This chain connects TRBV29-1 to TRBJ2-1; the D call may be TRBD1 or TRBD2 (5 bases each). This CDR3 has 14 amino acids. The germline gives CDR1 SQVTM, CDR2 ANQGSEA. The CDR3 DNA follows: TGTAGCGTTGAAACCACGTGGGGGATCGATGAGCAGTTCTTC. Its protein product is CSVETTWGIDEQFF.

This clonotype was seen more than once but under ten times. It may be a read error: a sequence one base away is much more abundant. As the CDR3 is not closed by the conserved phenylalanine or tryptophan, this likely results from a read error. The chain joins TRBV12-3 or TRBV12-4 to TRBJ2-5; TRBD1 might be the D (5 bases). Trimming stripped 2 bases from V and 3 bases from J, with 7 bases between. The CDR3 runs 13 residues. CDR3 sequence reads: CASSLKGKETQYL. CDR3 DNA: TGTGCCAGCAGTTTAAAGGGGAAAGAGACCCAGTACCTC.

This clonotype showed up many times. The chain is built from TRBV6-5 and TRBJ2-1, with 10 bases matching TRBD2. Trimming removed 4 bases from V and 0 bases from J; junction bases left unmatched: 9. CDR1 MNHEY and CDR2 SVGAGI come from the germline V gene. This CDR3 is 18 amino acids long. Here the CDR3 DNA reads TGTGCCAGCAGTTCACGGACTAGCGGTTTTAGCTCCTACAATGAGCAGTTCTTC. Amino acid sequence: CASSSRTSGFSSYNEQFF.

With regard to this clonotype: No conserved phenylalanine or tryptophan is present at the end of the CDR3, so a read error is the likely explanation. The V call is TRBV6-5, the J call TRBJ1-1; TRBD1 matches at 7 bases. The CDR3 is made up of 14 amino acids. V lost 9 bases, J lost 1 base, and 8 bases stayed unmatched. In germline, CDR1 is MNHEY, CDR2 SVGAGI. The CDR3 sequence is CASSTGTANTEAFS. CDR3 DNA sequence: TGTGCCAGTAGCACCGGGACAGCGAACACTGAAGCTTTCTCT.

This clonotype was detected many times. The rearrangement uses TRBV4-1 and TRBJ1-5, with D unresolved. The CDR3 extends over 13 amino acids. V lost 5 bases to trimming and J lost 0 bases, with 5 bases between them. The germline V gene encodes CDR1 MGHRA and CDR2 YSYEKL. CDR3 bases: TGCGCCAGCAGCTTATATAGCAATCAGCCCCAGCATTTT. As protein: CASSLYSNQPQHF.

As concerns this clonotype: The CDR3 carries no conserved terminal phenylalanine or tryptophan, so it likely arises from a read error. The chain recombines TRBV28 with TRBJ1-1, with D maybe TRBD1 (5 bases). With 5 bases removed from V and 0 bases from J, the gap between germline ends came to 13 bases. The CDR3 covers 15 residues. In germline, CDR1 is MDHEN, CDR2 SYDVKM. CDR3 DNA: TGTGCCAGCAGTCGGGGGGGGAAAATGAACACTGAAGCTTTCTCT. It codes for CASSRGGKMNTEAFS.

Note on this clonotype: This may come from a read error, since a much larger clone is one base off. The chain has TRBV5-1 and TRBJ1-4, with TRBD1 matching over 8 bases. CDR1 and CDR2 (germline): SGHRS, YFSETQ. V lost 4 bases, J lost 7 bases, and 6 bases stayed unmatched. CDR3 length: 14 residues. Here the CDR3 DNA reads TGCGCCAGCAGCGTGACAGGGGACTCTGAAAAACTGTTTTTT. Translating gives CASSVTGDSEKLFF.

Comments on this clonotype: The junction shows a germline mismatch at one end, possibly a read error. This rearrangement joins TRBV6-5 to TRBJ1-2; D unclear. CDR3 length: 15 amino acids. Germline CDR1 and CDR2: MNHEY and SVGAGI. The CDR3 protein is CANSYDGGGSDGCTF. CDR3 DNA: TGTGCCAACAGTTACGACGGCGGCGGATCGGATGGCTGCACCTTC.

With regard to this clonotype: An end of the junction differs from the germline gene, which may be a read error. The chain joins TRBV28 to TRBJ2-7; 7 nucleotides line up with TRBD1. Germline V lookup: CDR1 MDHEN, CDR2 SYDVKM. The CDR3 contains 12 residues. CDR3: CASSRQGTSTHF. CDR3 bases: TGTGCCAGCAGCCGACAGGGCACGTCAACCCACTTC.

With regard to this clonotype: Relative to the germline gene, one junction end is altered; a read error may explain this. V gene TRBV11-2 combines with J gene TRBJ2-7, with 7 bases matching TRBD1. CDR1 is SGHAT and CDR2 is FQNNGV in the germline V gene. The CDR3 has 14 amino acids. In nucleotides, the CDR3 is TGTGCCAGCAGCTGGACGGGACAGCCATACGAGCAATGCTTC. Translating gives CASSWTGQPYEQCF.